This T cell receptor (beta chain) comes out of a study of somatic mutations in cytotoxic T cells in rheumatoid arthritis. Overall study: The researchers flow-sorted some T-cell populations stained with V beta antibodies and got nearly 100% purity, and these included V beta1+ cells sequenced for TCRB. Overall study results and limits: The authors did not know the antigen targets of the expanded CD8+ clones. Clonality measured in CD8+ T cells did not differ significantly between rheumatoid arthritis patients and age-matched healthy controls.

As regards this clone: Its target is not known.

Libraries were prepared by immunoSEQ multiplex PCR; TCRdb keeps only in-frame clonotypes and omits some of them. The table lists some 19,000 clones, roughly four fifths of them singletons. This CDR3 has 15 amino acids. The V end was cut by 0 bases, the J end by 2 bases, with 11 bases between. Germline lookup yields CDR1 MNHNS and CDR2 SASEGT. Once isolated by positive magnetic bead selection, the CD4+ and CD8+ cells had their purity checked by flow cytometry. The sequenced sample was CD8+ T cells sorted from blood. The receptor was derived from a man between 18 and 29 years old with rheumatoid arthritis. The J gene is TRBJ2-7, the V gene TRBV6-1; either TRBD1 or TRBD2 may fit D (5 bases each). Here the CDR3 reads CASSEAEGLTYEQYF. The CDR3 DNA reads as TGTGCCAGCAGTGAAGCTGAGGGGTTAACCTACGAGCAGTACTTC.